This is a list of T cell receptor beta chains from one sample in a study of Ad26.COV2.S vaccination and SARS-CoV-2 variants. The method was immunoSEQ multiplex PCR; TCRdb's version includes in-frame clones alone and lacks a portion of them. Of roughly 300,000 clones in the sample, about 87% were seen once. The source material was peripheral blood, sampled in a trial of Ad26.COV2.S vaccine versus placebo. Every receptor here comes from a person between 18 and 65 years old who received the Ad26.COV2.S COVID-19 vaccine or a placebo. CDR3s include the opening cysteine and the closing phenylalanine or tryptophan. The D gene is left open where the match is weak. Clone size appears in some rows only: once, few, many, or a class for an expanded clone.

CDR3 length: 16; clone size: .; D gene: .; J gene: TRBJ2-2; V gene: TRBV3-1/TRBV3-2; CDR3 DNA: TGTGCCAGCAGCCCCTACGTCGGGACTTTAACCGGGGAGCTGTTTTTT; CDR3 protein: CASSPYVGTLTGELFF
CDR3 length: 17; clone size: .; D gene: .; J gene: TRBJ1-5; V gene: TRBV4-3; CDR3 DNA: TGCGCCAGCAGCCAAGGACTTTGGCAAAATAGCAATCAGCCCCAGCATTTT; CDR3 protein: CASSQGLWQNSNQPQHF
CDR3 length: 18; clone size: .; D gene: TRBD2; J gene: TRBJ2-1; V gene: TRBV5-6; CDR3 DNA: TGTGCCAGCAGCGCACAGCGACTAGCGGGAGGGCTCTACAATGAGCAGTTCTTC; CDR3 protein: CASSAQRLAGGLYNEQFF
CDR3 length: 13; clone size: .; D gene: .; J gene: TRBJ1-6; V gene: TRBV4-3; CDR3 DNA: TGCGCCAGCAGCCAGAGGGAGGGCTCACCCCTCCACTTT; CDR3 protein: CASSQREGSPLHF
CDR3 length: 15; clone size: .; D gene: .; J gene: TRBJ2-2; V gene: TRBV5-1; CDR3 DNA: TGCGCCAGCACAACGGCAACTTATAACACCGGGGAGCTGTTTTTT; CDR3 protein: CASTTATYNTGELFF
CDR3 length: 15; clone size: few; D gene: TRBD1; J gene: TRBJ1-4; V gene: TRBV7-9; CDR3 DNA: TGTGCCAGCAGCTTAGATCAGGGGGTAAATGAAAAACTGTTTTTT; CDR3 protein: CASSLDQGVNEKLFF
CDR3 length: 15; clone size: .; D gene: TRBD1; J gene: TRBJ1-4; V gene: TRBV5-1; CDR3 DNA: TGCGCCAGCAGTAACACACAGGGGTGGAATGAAAAACTGTTTTTT; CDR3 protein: CASSNTQGWNEKLFF
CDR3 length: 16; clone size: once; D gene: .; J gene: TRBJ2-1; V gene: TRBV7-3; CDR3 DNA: TGTGCCAGCAGCTTGTTTCGTGGTTCCACTAACAATGAGCAGTTCTTC; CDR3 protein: CASSLFRGSTNNEQFF
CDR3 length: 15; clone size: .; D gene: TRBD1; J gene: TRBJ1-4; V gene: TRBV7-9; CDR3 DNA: TGTGCCAGCAGGTCATCGACAGGGGGAGGAGAAAAACTGTTTTTT; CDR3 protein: CASRSSTGGGEKLFF
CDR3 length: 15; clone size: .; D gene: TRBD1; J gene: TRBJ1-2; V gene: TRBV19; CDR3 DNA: TGTGCCAGTAGTATTGACAGGGGGTCGGTCTATGGCTACACCTTC; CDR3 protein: CASSIDRGSVYGYTF
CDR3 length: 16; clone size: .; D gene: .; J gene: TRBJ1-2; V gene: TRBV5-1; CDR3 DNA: TGCGCCAGCAGCTTGGCCGACAGTTCGCTAGGAAATGGCTACACCTTC; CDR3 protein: CASSLADSSLGNGYTF
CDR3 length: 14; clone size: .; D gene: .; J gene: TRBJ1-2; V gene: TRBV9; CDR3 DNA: TGTGCCAGCAGCCCCGGACAGAGTAACTATGGCTACACCTTC; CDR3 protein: CASSPGQSNYGYTF
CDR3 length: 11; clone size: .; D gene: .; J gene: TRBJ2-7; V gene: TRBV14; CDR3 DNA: TGTGCCAGCAGCCAAGATTCCGAGCAGTACTTC; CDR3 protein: CASSQDSEQYF
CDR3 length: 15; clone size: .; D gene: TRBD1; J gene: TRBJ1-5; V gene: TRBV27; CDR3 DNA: TGTGCCAGCAGTTTGGTCAGGGGGAGCAATCAGCCCCAGCATTTT; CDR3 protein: CASSLVRGSNQPQHF
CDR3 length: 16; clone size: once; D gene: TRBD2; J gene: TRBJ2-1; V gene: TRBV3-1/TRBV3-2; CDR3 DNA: TGTGCCAGCAGCCAAGAGGTTAGCGGGAGGGTAAATGAGCAGTTCTTC; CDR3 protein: CASSQEVSGRVNEQFF
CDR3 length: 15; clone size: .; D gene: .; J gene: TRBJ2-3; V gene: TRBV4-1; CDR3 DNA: TGCGCCAGCAGCTCCGGGGGGCCGTCCACAGATACGCAGTATTTT; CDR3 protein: CASSSGGPSTDTQYF
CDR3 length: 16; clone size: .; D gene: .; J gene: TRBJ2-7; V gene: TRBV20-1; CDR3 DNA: TGCAGTGCTAGTCTTATGGCTAGCCTTAGCTCCTACGAGCAGTACTTC; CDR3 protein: CSASLMASLSSYEQYF
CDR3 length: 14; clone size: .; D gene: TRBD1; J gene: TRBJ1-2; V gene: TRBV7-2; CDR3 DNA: TGTGCCAGCAGCTTAGCCACAGGGGCCTATGGCTACACCTTC; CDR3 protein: CASSLATGAYGYTF
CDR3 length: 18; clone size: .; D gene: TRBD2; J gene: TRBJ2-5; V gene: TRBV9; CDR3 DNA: TGTGCCAGCAGCGTAACTGGGACTAGCCCGGGGATGAGAGAGACCCAGTACTTC; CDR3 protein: CASSVTGTSPGMRETQYF
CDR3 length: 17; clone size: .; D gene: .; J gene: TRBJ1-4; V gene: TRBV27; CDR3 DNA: TGTGCCAGCAGTTCAATCGAACAGATAGGGGCGGGTGAAAAACTGTTTTTT; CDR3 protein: CASSSIEQIGAGEKLFF
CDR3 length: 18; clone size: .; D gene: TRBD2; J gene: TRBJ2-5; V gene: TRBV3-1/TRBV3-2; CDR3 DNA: TGTGCCAGCAGCCAATCATTAGCGGGAGGGCCGGGTCAAGAGACCCAGTACTTC; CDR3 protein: CASSQSLAGGPGQETQYF
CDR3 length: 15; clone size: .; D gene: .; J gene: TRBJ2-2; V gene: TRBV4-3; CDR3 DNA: TGCGCCAGCAGCCAAGAAGGGCTTAACACCGGGGAGCTGTTTTTT; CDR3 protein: CASSQEGLNTGELFF
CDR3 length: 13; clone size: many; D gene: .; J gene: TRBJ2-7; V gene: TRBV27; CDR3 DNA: TGTGCCAGCAGCTGGGGGGACATCTACGAGCAGTACTTC; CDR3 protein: CASSWGDIYEQYF
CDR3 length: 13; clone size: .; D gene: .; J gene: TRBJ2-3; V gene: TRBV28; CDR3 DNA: TGTGCCAGCAGATCGCAGAGTACAGATACGCAGTATTTT; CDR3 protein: CASRSQSTDTQYF
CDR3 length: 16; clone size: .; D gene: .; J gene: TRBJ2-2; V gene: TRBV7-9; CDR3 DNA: TGTGCCAGCAGCCCTCGTGTAAGGTCGAACACCGGGGAGCTGTTTTTT; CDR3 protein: CASSPRVRSNTGELFF
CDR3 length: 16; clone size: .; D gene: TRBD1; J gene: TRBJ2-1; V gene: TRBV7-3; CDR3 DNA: TGTGCCAGCAGCTTAGCCGGACAGGGGGGATACAATGAGCAGTTCTTC; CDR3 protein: CASSLAGQGGYNEQFF
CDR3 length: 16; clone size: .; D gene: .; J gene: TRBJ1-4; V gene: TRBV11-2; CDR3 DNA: TGTGCCAGCAGCCCGCCCCGCTCGGCAGCTAATGAAAAACTGTTTTTT; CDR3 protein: CASSPPRSAANEKLFF
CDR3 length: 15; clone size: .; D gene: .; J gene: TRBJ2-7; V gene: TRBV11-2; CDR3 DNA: TGTGCCAGCAGCTTTTCAGCCCTGCGAGGATACGAGCAGTACTTC; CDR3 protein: CASSFSALRGYEQYF
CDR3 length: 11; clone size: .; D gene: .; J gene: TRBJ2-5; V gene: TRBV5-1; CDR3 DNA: TGCGCCAGCACGACAGAAGAGACCCAGTACTTC; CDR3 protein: CASTTEETQYF
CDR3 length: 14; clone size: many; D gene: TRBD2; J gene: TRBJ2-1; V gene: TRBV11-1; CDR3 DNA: TGTGCCAGCAGCTTGGAGCTAGCGGGGAATGAGCAGTTCTTC; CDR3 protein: CASSLELAGNEQFF
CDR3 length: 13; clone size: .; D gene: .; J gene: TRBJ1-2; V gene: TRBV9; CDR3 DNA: TGTGCCAGCAGCGCCAACGTAGGTTATGGCTACACCTTC; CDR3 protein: CASSANVGYGYTF
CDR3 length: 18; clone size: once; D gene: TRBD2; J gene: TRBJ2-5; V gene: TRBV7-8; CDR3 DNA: TGTGCCAGCAGCCCCGGGCGACGGGGGAGCGGGAGAAAGGAGACCCAGTACTTC; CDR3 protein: CASSPGRRGSGRKETQYF